This T cell receptor (beta chain) came from a study of blood T cell repertoires in COVID-19. CDR1 is MNHNY and CDR2 is SVGAGI in the germline V gene (reference sequence). Trimming cost V 8 bases and J 2 bases, with 13 bases left between them. The CDR3 consists of 14 residues. This clone showed up just a few times. Sequenced by immunoSEQ multiplex PCR; TCRdb stores in-frame clones only, minus some. In the table there are over 350,000 clones, 70% to 90% of which are singletons. The sequencing sample was made of PBMCs or T cells enriched from blood (not recorded which). The rearrangement uses TRBV6-6 and TRBJ1-5, with D unresolved. This sequence was found in a woman in her late teens or twenties with acute COVID-19. CDR3 nucleotides: TGTGCCAGCCACGACACTTTAGGCAATCAGCCCCAGCATTTT. Protein: CASHDTLGNQPQHF.